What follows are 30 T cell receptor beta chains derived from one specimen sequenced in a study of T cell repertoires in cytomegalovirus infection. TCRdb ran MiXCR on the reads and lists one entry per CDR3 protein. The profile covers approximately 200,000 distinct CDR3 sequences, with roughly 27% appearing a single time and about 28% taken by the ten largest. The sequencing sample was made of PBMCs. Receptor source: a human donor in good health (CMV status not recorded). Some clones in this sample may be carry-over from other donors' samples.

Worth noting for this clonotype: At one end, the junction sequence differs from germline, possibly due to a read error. CDR3 protein: CPISEKEQPSYGYTF. In DNA form, the CDR3 reads TGTCCCATCAGTGAGAAAGAGCAGCCGAGCTATGGCTACACCTTC. The chain employs TRBV10-3 and TRBJ1-2; D not resolved. The CDR3 spans 15 residues. Germline V CDR1 and CDR2: ENHRY, SYGVKD.

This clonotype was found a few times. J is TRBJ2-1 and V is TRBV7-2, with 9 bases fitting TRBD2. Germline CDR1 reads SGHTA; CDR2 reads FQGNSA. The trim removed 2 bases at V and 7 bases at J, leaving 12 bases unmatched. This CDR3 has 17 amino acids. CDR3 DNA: TGTGCCAGCAGCTTAAGTGGCGGGGGGGGCGTAGGGAATGAGCAGTTCTTC. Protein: CASSLSGGGGVGNEQFF.

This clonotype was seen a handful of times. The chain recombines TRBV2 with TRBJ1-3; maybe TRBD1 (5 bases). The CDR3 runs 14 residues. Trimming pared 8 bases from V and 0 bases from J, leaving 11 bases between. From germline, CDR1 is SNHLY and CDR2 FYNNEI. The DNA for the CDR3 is TGTGCCAGCCGGGGCTCCAGCTCTGGAAACACCATATATTTT. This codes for CASRGSSSGNTIYF.

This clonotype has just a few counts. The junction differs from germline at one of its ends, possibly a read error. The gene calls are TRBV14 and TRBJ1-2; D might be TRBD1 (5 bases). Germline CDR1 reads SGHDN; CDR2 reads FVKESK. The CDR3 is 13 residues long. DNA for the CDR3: TGTGCCAGCAGCCACGGTCGGGACTATGACTACACCTTC. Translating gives CASSHGRDYDYTF.

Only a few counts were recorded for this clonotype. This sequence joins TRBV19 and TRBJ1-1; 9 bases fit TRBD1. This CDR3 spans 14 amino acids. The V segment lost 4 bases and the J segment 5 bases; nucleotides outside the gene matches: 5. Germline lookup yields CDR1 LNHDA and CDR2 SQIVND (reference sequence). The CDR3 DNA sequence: TGTGCCAGTAGTACGGGACAGGGAACAACTGAAGCTTTCTTT. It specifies CASSTGQGTTEAFF.

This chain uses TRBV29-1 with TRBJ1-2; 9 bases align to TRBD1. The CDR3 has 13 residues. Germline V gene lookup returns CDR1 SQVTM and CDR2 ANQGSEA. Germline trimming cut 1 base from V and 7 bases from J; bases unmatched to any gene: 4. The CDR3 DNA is TGCAGCGTTGAAGTGGGACAGGGCCTTGGCTACACCTTC. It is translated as CSVEVGQGLGYTF.

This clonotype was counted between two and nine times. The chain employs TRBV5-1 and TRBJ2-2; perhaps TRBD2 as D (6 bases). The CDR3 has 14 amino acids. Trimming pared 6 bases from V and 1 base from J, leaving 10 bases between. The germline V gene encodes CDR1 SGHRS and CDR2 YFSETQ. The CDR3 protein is CASTPGGNTGELFF. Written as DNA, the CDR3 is TGCGCCAGCACCCCCGGGGGGAACACCGGGGAGCTGTTTTTT.

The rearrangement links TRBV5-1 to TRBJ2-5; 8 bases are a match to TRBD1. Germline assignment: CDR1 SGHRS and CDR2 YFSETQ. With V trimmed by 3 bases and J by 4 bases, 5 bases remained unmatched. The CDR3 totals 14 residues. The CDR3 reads CASSSRTGTETQYF. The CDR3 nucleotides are TGCGCCAGCAGCTCGCGGACAGGGACAGAGACCCAGTACTTC.

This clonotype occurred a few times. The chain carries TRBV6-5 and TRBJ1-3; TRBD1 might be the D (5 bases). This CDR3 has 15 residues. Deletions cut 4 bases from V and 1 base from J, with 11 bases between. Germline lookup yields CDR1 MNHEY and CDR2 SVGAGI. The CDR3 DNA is TGTGCCAGCAGTTCCACAGGCCAGTCTGGAAACACCATATATTTT. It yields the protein CASSSTGQSGNTIYF.

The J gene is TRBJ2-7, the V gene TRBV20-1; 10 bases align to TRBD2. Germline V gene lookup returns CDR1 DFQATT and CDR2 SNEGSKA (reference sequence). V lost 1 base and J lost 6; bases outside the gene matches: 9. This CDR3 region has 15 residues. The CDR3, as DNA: TGCAGTGCTAGAGCCGCGACTAGCGGGTGGGTCGAGCAGTACTTC. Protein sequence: CSARAATSGWVEQYF.

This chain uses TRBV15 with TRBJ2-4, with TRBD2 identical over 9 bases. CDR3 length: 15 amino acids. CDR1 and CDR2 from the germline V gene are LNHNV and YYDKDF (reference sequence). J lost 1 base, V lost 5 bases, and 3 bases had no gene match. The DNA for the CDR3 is TGTGCCACCAGCGGAAGCGGGGGGGCCAAAAACATTCAGTACTTC. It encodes CATSGSGGAKNIQYF.

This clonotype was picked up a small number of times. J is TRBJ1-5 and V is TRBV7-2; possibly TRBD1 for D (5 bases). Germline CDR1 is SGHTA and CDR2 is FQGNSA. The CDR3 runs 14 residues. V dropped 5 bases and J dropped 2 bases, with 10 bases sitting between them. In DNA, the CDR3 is TGTGCCAGCAGCAATCGGGGGGGCAATCAGCCCCAGCATTTT. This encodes CASSNRGGNQPQHF.

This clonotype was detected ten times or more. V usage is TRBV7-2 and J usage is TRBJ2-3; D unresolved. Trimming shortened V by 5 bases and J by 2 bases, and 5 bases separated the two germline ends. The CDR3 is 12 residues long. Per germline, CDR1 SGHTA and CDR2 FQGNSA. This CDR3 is CASSPYTDTQYF. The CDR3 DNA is TGTGCCAGCAGCCCATACACAGATACGCAGTATTTT.

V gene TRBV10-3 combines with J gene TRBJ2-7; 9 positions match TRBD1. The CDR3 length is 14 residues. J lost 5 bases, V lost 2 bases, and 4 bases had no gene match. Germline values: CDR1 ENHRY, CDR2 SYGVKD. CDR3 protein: CAISERTGENEQYF. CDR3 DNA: TGTGCCATCAGTGAGAGGACAGGGGAGAACGAGCAGTACTTC.

The CDR3 DNA sequence: TGTGCCAGTAGTATGACCCACAATGAGCAGTTCTTC. Its translation is CASSMTHNEQFF. This chain joins TRBV19 and TRBJ2-1; D remains ambiguous. This CDR3 spans 12 amino acids. Looked up from germline, CDR1 is LNHDA and CDR2 is SQIVND (reference sequence). V lost 3 bases to trimming and J lost 5 bases, with 5 bases between them.

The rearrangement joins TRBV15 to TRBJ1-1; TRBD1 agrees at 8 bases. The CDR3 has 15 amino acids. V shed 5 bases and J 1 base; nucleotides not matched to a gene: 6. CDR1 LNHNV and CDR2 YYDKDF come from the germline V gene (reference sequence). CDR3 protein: CATSSPGGRNTEAFF. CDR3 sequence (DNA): TGTGCCACCAGCTCACCAGGGGGCAGGAACACTGAAGCTTTCTTT.

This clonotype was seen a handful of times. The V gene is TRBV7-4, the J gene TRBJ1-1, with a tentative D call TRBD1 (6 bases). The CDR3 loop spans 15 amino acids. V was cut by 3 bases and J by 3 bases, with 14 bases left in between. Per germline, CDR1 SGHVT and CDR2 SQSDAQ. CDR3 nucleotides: TGTGCCAGCAGCTTCCGCGAGGGGGGCGACACTGAAGCTTTCTTT. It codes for CASSFREGGDTEAFF.

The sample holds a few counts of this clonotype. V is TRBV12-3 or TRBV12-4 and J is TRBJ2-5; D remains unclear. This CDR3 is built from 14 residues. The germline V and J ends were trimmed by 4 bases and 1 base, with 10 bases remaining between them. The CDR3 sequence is CASSSLGSQETQYF. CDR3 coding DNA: TGTGCCAGCAGTTCGCTGGGATCCCAAGAGACCCAGTACTTC.

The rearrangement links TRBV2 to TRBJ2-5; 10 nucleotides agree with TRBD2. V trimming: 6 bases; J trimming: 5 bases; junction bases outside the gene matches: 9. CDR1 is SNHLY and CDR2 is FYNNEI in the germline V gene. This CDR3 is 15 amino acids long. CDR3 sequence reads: CASRSLGTSAETQYF. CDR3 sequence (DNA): TGTGCCAGCAGAAGTCTTGGGACTAGCGCGGAGACCCAGTACTTC.

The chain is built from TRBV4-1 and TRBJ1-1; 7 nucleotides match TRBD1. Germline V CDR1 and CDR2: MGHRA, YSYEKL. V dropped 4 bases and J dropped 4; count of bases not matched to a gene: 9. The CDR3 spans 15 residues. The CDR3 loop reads CASSLGQASFTEAFF. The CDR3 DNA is TGCGCCAGCAGCCTCGGACAGGCCTCATTCACTGAAGCTTTCTTT.

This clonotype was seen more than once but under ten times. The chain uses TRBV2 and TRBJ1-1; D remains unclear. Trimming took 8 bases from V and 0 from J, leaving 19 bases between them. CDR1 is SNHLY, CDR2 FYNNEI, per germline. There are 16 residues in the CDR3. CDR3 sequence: CASSIGPGAMNTEAFF. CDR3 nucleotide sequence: TGTGCCAGCTCCATCGGACCCGGAGCCATGAACACTGAAGCTTTCTTT.

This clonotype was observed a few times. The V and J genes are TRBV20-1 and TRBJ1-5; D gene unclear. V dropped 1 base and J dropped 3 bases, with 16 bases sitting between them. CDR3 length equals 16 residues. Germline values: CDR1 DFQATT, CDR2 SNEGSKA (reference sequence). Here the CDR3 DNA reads TGCAGTGCTAGAGGGCCGCCGGGGATCGTCAATCAGCCCCAGCATTTT. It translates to CSARGPPGIVNQPQHF.

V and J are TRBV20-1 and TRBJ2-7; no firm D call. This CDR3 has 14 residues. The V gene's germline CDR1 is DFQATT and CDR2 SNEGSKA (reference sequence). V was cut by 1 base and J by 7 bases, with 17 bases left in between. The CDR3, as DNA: TGCAGTGCTAGAGCGGACGGAATACGATGGGAGCAGTACTTC. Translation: CSARADGIRWEQYF.

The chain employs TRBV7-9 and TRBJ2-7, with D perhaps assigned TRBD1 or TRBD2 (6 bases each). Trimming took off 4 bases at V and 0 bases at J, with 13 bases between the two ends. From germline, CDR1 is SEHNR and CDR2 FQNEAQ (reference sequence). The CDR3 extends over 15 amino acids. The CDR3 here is CASSSGAPSSYEQYF. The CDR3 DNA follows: TGTGCCAGCAGCTCGGGGGCGCCGAGCTCCTACGAGCAGTACTTC.

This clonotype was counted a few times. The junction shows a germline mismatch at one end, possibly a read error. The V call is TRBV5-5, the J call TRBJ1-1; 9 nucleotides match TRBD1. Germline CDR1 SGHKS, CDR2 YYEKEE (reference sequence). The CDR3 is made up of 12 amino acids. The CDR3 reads CASSSEQGALFF. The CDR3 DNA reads TGTGCCAGCAGCTCGGAACAGGGGGCTCTTTTTTTT.

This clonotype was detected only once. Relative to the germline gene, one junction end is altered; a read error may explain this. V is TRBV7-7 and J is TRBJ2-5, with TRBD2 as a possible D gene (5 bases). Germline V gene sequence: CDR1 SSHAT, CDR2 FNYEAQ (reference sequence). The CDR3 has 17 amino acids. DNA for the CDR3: TGTGCTAGCAGCTTCGCAAAATGGGAGCGAGGAGGAGAGACCCAGTACTTC. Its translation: CASSFAKWERGGETQYF.

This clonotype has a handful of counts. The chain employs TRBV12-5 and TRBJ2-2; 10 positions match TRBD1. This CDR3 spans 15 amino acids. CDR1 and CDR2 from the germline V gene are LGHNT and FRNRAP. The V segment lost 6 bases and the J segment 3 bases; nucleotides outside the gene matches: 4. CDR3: CASGPGQGDTGELFF. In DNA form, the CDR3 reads TGTGCTAGTGGCCCAGGACAGGGGGACACCGGGGAGCTGTTTTTT.

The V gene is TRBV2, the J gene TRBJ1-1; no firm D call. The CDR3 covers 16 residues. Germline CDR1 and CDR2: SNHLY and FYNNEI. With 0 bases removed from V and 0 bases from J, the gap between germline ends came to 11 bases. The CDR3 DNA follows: TGTGCCAGCAGTGAAGCGTTCGGGGAACTGAACACTGAAGCTTTCTTT. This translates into CASSEAFGELNTEAFF. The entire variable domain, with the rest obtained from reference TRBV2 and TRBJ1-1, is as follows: EPEVTQTPSHQVTQMGQEVILRCVPISNHLYFYWYRQILGQKVEFLVSFYNNEISEKSEIFDDQFSVERPDGSNFTLKIRSTKLEDSAMYFCASSEAFGELNTEAFFGQGTRLTVV.

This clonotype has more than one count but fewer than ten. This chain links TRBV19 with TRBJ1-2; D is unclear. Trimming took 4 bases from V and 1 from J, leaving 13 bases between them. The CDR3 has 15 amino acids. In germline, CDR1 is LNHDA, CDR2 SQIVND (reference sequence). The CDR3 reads CASSTRSQNNYGYTF. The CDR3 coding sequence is TGTGCCAGTAGTACAAGGAGCCAGAATAACTATGGCTACACCTTC.

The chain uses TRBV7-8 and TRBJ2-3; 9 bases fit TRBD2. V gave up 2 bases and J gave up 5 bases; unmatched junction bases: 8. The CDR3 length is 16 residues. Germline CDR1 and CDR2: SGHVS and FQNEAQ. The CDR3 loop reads CASSLWRGGPGDTQYF. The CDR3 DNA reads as TGTGCCAGCAGCTTATGGCGGGGGGGCCCGGGAGATACGCAGTATTTT.